This record covers a single T cell receptor (beta chain). Its antigen is still unknown. The data stem from a study of OX40 agonist ivuxolimab in advanced cancers. Across the study: Ivuxolimab doses were 0.01, 0.1, 0.3, 1.5, 3 or 10 mg/kg every 2 weeks.

Regarding the study as a whole: Part of the nonresponder group also had normalized T-cell clonal expansion that was low.

The V gene's germline CDR1 is LGHNA and CDR2 YNFKEQ. V lost 0 bases and J lost 8, with 10 bases in between. The CDR3 consists of 14 residues. Produced via immunoSEQ multiplex PCR; TCRdb's table is partial and in-frame only. This sample has 130,000 or so clones, with roughly 95% found just once. The specimen comprised CD4+ or CD8+ T cells sorted from blood, sampled in a trial of the OX40 agonist ivuxolimab. This receptor was identified in an adult with an advanced solid tumor such as melanoma, head and neck, liver or kidney cancer. The chain employs TRBV4-2 and TRBJ1-4; D unclear. CDR3 amino acids: CASSQDGENEKLFF. In DNA form, the CDR3 reads TGTGCCAGCAGCCAAGACGGGGAGAACGAAAAACTGTTTTTT.